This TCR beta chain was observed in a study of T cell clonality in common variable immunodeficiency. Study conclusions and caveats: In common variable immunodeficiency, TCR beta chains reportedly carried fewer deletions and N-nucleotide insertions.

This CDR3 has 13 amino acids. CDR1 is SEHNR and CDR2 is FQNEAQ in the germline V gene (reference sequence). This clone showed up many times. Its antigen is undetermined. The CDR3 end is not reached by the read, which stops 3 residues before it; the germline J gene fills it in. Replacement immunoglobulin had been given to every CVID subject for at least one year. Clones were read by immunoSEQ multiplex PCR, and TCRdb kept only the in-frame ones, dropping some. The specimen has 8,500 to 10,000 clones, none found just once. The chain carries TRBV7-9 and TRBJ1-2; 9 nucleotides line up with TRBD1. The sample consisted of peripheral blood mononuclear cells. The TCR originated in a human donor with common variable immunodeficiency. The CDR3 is CASSTDRGWGYTF. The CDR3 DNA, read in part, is TGTGCCAGCAGCACGGACAGGGGTTGGGGC.